Each of the 18 T cell receptor beta chains below was sequenced from the same sample in a study of shared T cell receptors in the human thymus. Some clones are missing from TCRdb's copy, which holds only in-frame ones; the method was immunoSEQ multiplex PCR. Of 640,000 or so clones listed, about 87% are singletons. The same sample was also used in a study of human thymus T cells.

What was sequenced was thymocytes. These receptor sequences come from a boy younger than two with a congenital heart defect.

The rearrangement links TRBV5-1 to TRBJ2-3; 9 positions agree with TRBD2. The CDR3 sequence is 15 residues long. V dropped 3 bases and J dropped 2; count of bases not matched to a gene: 4. Looked up from germline, CDR1 is SGHRS and CDR2 is YFSETQ. CDR3 bases: TGCGCCAGCAGCTCTAGCGGGGTCGACACAGATACGCAGTATTTT. It yields the protein CASSSSGVDTDTQYF.

The rearrangement uses TRBV12-5 and TRBJ1-1, with unresolved D. Trimming shortened V by 1 base and J by 3 bases, and 6 bases separated the two germline ends. CDR3 length: 13 residues. Germline CDR1 reads LGHNT; CDR2 reads FRNRAP. CDR3 in amino acids: CASGLGHHTEAFF. The CDR3 DNA reads as TGTGCTAGTGGTTTGGGACACCACACTGAAGCTTTCTTT.

The V gene is TRBV28, the J gene TRBJ1-5, with D hard to call. The CDR3 length is 13 residues. Germline V CDR1 and CDR2: MDHEN, SYDVKM. The V end was cut by 1 base, the J end by 6 bases, with 7 bases between. The CDR3 DNA sequence: TGTGCCAGCAGTTTATCCGGTCCTCAGCCCCAGCATTTT. This gives the protein CASSLSGPQPQHF.

This clone was seen a single time. The gene calls are TRBV6-5 and TRBJ1-2; D uncertain. The germline V gene has CDR1 MNHEY and CDR2 SVGAGI. Between the trimmed V and J ends, which lost 4 bases and 0 bases, there was a span of 12 bases. This CDR3 has 15 residues. The CDR3 sequence is CASSLLPTTNYGYTF. The CDR3 DNA is TGTGCCAGCAGTTTGTTGCCAACAACTAACTATGGCTACACCTTC.

This clone has only one observation. V and J are TRBV5-6 and TRBJ1-2; possibly TRBD1 for D (6 bases). CDR3 length: 17 residues. Per germline, CDR1 SGHDT and CDR2 YYEEEE. V lost 0 bases, J lost 4 bases, and 19 bases lay in between. The CDR3 region is CASSLEEDSLRFYGYTF. DNA for the CDR3: TGTGCCAGCAGCTTGGAGGAGGACAGTCTCCGTTTCTATGGCTACACCTTC.

The chain combines TRBV9 with TRBJ1-2, with a weak D call TRBD1 (5 bases). This CDR3 is 14 amino acids long. The germline CDR1 and CDR2 sequences are SGDLS and YYNGEE. Trimming shortened V by 0 bases and J by 5 bases, and 11 bases separated the two germline ends. The CDR3: CASSVAGGGYGYTF. CDR3 DNA: TGTGCCAGCAGCGTAGCTGGGGGGGGGTATGGCTACACCTTC.

CDR3 sequence reads: CASSQDRGNSPLHF. The CDR3 region has the DNA TGTGCCAGCAGCCAAGACAGGGGTAATTCACCCCTCCACTTT. The chain recombines TRBV4-2 with TRBJ1-6, with D possibly matching TRBD1 (6 bases). CDR1 is LGHNA and CDR2 is YNFKEQ in the germline V gene. Trimming pared 0 bases from V and 6 bases from J, leaving 6 bases between. The CDR3 has 14 residues.

The genes are TRBV29-1 and TRBJ2-3, with 9 bases aligning to TRBD1. Trimming took 6 bases from V and 0 from J; bases not matched to a gene: 4. The CDR3 consists of 14 residues. Germline values: CDR1 SQVTM, CDR2 ANQGSEA. This chain's CDR3 is CSVGQGASTDTQYF. DNA for the CDR3: TGCAGCGTGGGACAGGGCGCTAGCACAGATACGCAGTATTTT.

The chain couples TRBV15 to TRBJ2-5; perhaps TRBD1 as D (5 bases). This CDR3 has 17 residues. The V gene's germline CDR1 is LNHNV and CDR2 YYDKDF (reference sequence). Trimming removed 1 base from V and 5 bases from J, with 20 bases in between. The CDR3 spells CATSRVGQGVFGETQYF. In nucleotides, the CDR3 is TGTGCCACCAGCAGAGTAGGTCAGGGTGTTTTTGGCGAGACCCAGTACTTC.

The chain combines TRBV29-1 with TRBJ2-3; 7 bases align to TRBD1. The trim removed 3 bases at V and 4 bases at J, leaving 1 base unmatched. The CDR3 loop spans 12 amino acids. Germline V gene data show CDR1 as SQVTM and CDR2 as ANQGSEA. CDR3 DNA: TGCAGCGTTGAGAGGGGGCCAGATACGCAGTATTTT. Translation: CSVERGPDTQYF.

This clone has only a few counts. V usage is TRBV10-2 and J usage is TRBJ2-7; D uncertain. Trimming removed 4 bases from V and 3 bases from J, with 13 bases in between. The CDR3 is 14 residues long. The germline V gene encodes CDR1 WSHSY and CDR2 SAAADI. CDR3 amino acids: CASSVRTANYEQYF. The CDR3 DNA reads TGCGCCAGCAGTGTTCGAACTGCGAACTACGAGCAGTACTTC.

V and J are TRBV28 and TRBJ1-2, with 9 bases that match TRBD1. Germline V gene sequence: CDR1 MDHEN, CDR2 SYDVKM. The CDR3 is 13 residues long. Losses at the gene ends were 3 bases for V and 8 bases for J; bases not matched to a gene: 4. The DNA for the CDR3 is TGTGCCAGCAGTTTGACAGGGGGAGAAGGCTACACCTTC. Protein: CASSLTGGEGYTF.

The chain links TRBV6-4 to TRBJ2-1, with 12 positions matching TRBD2. Germline V CDR1 and CDR2: MRHNA, SNTAGT. V shed 3 bases, J shed 4 bases, and the junction held 4 bases outside the gene matches. The CDR3 is made up of 16 amino acids. The CDR3, as DNA: TGTGCCAGCAGTGATACCGGGACTAGCGGGTACAATGAGCAGTTCTTC. Translated, it gives CASSDTGTSGYNEQFF.

This chain connects TRBV5-6 to TRBJ1-2; TRBD1 agrees at 10 bases. The CDR3 sequence is 17 residues long. J lost 8 bases, V lost 0 bases, and 13 bases had no gene match. CDR1 SGHDT and CDR2 YYEEEE come from the germline V gene. The CDR3 nucleotides are TGTGCCAGCAGCTTGGAGAGTAGGACAGGGGGTTTAGAAGGCTACACCTTC. Residues: CASSLESRTGGLEGYTF.

The rearrangement uses TRBV29-1 and TRBJ1-1; perhaps TRBD1 as D (6 bases). V was shortened by 1 base and J by 6 bases, with 12 bases between the two germline ends. Germline CDR1 SQVTM, CDR2 ANQGSEA. The CDR3 has 13 residues. DNA of the CDR3: TGCAGCGTTGAAGGACCACGGACAGCTGAAGCTTTCTTT. Amino acids: CSVEGPRTAEAFF.

The chain links TRBV4-3 to TRBJ2-4, with D possibly matching TRBD1 (5 bases). Germline CDR1 reads LGHNA; CDR2 reads YSLEER. The CDR3 contains 18 residues. V was cut by 0 bases and J by 15 bases, with 30 bases left in between. The CDR3 reads CASSQDSSFADSLRLLYF. CDR3 bases: TGCGCCAGCAGCCAAGATAGCAGTTTCGCAGACAGCCTGAGATTGCTGTACTTC.

The J gene is TRBJ2-1, the V gene TRBV6-1; the D gene is possibly TRBD1 (6 bases). The CDR3 totals 13 residues. Deletions cut 6 bases from V and 7 bases from J, with 13 bases between. Germline V lookup: CDR1 MNHNS, CDR2 SASEGT. The CDR3 coding sequence is TGTGCCAGCAGCCCGGGACAAAGGAATGAGCAGTTCTTC. Protein: CASSPGQRNEQFF.

The CDR3: CASNQRGYEQYF. The CDR3 DNA sequence: TGTGCCAGCAACCAGCGGGGCTACGAGCAGTACTTC. The V and J genes are TRBV28 and TRBJ2-7, with 7 bases identical to TRBD2. The V segment lost 7 bases and the J segment 3 bases; nucleotides outside the gene matches: 3. The CDR3 loop spans 12 amino acids. CDR1 and CDR2 (germline): MDHEN, SYDVKM.